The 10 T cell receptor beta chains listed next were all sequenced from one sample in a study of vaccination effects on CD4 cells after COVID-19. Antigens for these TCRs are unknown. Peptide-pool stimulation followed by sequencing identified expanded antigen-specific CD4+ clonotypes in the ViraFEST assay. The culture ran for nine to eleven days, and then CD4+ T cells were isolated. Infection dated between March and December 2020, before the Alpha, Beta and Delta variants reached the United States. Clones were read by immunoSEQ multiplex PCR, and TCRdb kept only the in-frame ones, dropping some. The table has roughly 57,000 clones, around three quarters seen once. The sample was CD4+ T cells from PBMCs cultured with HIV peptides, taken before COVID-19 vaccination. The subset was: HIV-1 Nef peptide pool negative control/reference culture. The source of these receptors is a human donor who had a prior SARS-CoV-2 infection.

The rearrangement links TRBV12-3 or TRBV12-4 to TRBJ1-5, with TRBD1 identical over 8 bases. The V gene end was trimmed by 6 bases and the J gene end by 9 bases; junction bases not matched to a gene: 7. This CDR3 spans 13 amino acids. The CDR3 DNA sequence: TGTGCCAGCAGCTGGGACAGGAACGGGCCCCAGCATTTT. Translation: CASSWDRNGPQHF.

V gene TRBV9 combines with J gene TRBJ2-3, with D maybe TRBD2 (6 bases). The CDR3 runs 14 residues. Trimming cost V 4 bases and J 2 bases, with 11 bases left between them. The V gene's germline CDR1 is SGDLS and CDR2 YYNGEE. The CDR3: CASSLGTLTDTQYF. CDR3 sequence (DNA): TGTGCCAGCAGCCTAGGGACTCTCACAGATACGCAGTATTTT.

The CDR3 DNA is TGCGCCAGCAGCCAAGATCCTAATCAGCCCCAGCATTTT. Encoded protein: CASSQDPNQPQHF. The rearrangement uses TRBV4-1 and TRBJ1-5; D ambiguous. The CDR3 runs 13 residues. The V end lost 0 bases, the J end lost 4 bases, and 4 bases lay between the germline ends. Germline V gene sequence: CDR1 MGHRA, CDR2 YSYEKL.

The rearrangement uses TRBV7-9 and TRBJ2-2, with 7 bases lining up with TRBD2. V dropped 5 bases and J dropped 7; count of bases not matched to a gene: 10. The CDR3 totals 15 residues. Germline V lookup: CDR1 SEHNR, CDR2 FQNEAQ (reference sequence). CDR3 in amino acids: CASSPGGSVHGELFF. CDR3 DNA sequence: TGTGCCAGCAGCCCGGGGGGATCCGTCCACGGGGAGCTGTTTTTT. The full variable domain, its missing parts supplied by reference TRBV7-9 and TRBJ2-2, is DTGVSQNPRHKITKRGQNVTFRCDPISEHNRLYWYRQTLGQGPEFLTYFQNEAQLEKSRLLSDRFSAERPKGSFSTLEIQRTEQGDSAMYLCASSPGGSVHGELFFGEGSRLTVL.

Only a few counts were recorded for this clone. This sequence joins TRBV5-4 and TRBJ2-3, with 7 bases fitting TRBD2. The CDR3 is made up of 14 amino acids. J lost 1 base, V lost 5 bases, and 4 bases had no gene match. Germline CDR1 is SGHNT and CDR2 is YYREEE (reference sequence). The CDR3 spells CASSYGLGTDTQYF. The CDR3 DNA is TGTGCCAGCAGTTACGGACTAGGCACAGATACGCAGTATTTT.

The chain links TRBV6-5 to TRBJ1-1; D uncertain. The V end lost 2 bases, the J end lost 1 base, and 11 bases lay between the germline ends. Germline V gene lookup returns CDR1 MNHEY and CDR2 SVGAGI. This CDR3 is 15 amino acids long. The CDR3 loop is CASSYGRWRNTEAFF. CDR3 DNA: TGTGCCAGCAGTTACGGTCGTTGGAGGAACACTGAAGCTTTCTTT.

The CDR3 loop is CASSLALVGGREQYF. Here the CDR3 DNA reads TGTGCCAGCAGCTTGGCCCTTGTCGGGGGGCGCGAGCAGTACTTC. The gene calls are TRBV7-6 and TRBJ2-7, with D tentatively TRBD2 (7 bases). V lost 3 bases and J 6 bases, leaving 18 bases between the germline ends. The CDR3 has 15 amino acids. Per germline, CDR1 SGHVS and CDR2 FNYEAQ.

The CDR3 DNA reads TGCGCCAGCAGTCTTTATGGATCGTGGGACAGGGGACGACAAGAGACCCAGTACTTC. It codes for CASSLYGSWDRGRQETQYF. The gene calls are TRBV23-1 and TRBJ2-5; 10 bases are a match to TRBD1. TRBV23-1 is an open reading frame whose function is uncertain. The CDR3 runs 19 residues. Trimming took 4 bases from V and 2 from J; bases not matched to a gene: 16.

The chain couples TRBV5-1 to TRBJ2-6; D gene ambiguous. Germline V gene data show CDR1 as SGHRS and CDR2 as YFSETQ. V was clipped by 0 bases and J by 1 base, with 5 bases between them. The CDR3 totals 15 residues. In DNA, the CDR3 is TGCGCCAGCAGCTTGGGGTTATCTGGGGCCAACGTCCTGACTTTC. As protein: CASSLGLSGANVLTF. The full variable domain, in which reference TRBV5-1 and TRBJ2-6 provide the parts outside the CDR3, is KAGVTQTPRYLIKTRGQQVTLSCSPISGHRSVSWYQQTPGQGLQFLFEYFSETQRNKGNFPGRFSGRQFSNSRSEMNVSTLELGDSALYLCASSLGLSGANVLTFGAGSRLTVL.

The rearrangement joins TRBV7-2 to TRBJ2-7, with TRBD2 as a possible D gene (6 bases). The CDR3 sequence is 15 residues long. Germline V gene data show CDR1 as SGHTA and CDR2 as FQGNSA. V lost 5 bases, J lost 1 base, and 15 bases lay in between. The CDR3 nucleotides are TGTGCCAGCAGCCCGGGCGGGACCTCTTCCTACGAGCAGTACTTC. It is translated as CASSPGGTSSYEQYF.